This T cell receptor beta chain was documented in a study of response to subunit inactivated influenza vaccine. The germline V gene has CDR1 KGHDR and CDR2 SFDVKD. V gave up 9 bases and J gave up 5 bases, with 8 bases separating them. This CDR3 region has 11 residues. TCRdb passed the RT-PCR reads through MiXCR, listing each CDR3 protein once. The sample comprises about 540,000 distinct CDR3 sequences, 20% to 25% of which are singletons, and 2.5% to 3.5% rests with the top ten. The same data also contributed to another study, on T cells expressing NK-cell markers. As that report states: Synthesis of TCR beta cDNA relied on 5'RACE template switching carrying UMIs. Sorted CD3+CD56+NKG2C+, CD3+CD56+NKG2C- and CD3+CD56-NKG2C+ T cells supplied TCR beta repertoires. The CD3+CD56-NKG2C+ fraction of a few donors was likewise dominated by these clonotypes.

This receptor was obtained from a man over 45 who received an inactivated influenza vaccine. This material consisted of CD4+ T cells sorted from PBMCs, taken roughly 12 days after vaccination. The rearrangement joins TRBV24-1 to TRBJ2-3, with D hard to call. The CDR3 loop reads CATLAGDTQYF. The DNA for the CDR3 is TGTGCCACCCTGGCCGGAGATACGCAGTATTTT.